What follows are 10 T cell receptor beta chains derived from one specimen sequenced in a study of blood T cell repertoires in COVID-19. Clones were sequenced by immunoSEQ multiplex PCR, and TCRdb holds only the in-frame ones, with some missing. Of approximately 340,000 clones in the sample, approximately 89% were seen once. Sequenced material: PBMCs or T cells enriched from blood (not recorded which). These receptors all stem from a woman aged 40 to 49 who had been exposed to COVID-19.

The chain couples TRBV10-2 to TRBJ2-2, with TRBD2 matching over 8 bases. V shed 2 bases and J 5 bases; nucleotides not matched to a gene: 13. Germline lookup yields CDR1 WSHSY and CDR2 SAAADI. The CDR3 extends over 18 amino acids. The CDR3 bases are TGCGCCAGCAGTGAGAGGTCCCCGGGCACGGGAGGGACCGGGGAGCTGTTTTTT. It translates to CASSERSPGTGGTGELFF.

This clone was seen a single time. This sequence joins TRBV2 and TRBJ1-4, with TRBD1 matching 9 bases. V was pared by 7 bases and J by 7 bases, with 10 bases of the junction left unmatched. This CDR3 has 15 residues. Germline assignment: CDR1 SNHLY and CDR2 FYNNEI. The CDR3 loop reads CASIYRGRGGEKLFF. CDR3 DNA: TGTGCCAGCATTTACAGGGGGCGAGGAGGTGAAAAACTGTTTTTT.

The chain carries TRBV2 and TRBJ2-4; D gene unclear. This CDR3 region has 15 residues. V lost 9 bases to trimming and J lost 0 bases, with 15 bases between them. Germline assignment: CDR1 SNHLY and CDR2 FYNNEI. In DNA form, the CDR3 reads TGTGCCAGTGGCGAAGGAGAGATAGCCAAAAACATTCAGTACTTC. The encoded protein is CASGEGEIAKNIQYF.

The rearrangement links TRBV2 to TRBJ1-2; tentative D call: TRBD1 (5 bases). Germline V gene lookup returns CDR1 SNHLY and CDR2 FYNNEI. Trimming removed 6 bases at V and 4 bases at J, with 12 bases between. This CDR3 comprises 13 residues. As DNA, the CDR3 is TGTGCCAGCAGCAGGGTTTTGATCTATGGCTACACCTTC. Protein: CASSRVLIYGYTF.

V usage is TRBV19 and J usage is TRBJ2-7; D unclear. Looked up from germline, CDR1 is LNHDA and CDR2 is SQIVND (reference sequence). The ends were cut back, 5 bases at V and 5 bases at J, with 19 bases in the middle. There are 15 residues in the CDR3. CDR3 DNA: TGTGCCAGTAGTTCAGACCCGAAGGCCCGGGACGAGCAGTACTTC. Residues: CASSSDPKARDEQYF.

The chain has TRBV19 and TRBJ1-5, with TRBD1 matching 8 bases. The CDR3 extends over 15 amino acids. Trimming removed 5 bases from V and 7 bases from J; junction bases left unmatched: 10. CDR1 is LNHDA and CDR2 is SQIVND in the germline V gene (reference sequence). The CDR3 coding sequence is TGTGCCAGTAGTCCAACGGACAGGGTGGGACAGCCCCAGCATTTT. Its protein is CASSPTDRVGQPQHF. Using reference TRBV19 and TRBJ1-5 for the parts outside the CDR3, the full variable domain is DGGITQSPKYLFRKEGQNVTLSCEQNLNHDAMYWYRQDPGQGLRLIYYSQIVNDFQKGDIAEGYSVSREKKESFPLTVTSAQKNPTAFYLCASSPTDRVGQPQHFGDGTRLSIL.

The V call is TRBV5-4, the J call TRBJ1-2; 7 nucleotides align to TRBD1. CDR3 length equals 18 residues. Germline assignment: CDR1 SGHNT and CDR2 YYREEE (reference sequence). Trimming removed 1 base from V and 2 bases from J; junction bases left unmatched: 14. The CDR3: CASSLYVIARGPNYGYTF. CDR3 DNA: TGTGCCAGCAGCTTGTATGTTATTGCGAGGGGGCCGAACTATGGCTACACCTTC.

The chain couples TRBV15 to TRBJ2-1; 8 bases map to TRBD2. Trimming at V came to 0 bases and at J to 10 bases, leaving 17 bases not matched to a gene. This CDR3 region has 18 residues. Germline assignment: CDR1 LNHNV and CDR2 YYDKDF (reference sequence). The CDR3 loop is CATSRDSVTGGRLGEQFF. In DNA, the CDR3 is TGTGCCACCAGCAGAGATTCGGTCACCGGCGGGAGGCTGGGGGAGCAGTTCTTC.

In this sample, this clone turned up once. The J gene is TRBJ2-3, the V gene TRBV9; no firm D call. The CDR3 extends over 15 amino acids. From germline, CDR1 is SGDLS and CDR2 YYNGEE. Deletions cut 0 bases from V and 1 base from J, with 9 bases between. CDR3 sequence (DNA): TGTGCCAGCAGCGTAGACGGAAGCGGCACAGATACGCAGTATTTT. Translated, it gives CASSVDGSGTDTQYF.

This chain links TRBV7-9 with TRBJ2-5, with no clear D. CDR3 length: 11 residues. V lost 5 bases and J lost 2, with 3 bases in between. The germline gives CDR1 SEHNR, CDR2 FQNEAQ (reference sequence). This CDR3 is CASSPQETQYF. CDR3 in DNA: TGTGCCAGCAGCCCTCAAGAGACCCAGTACTTC.